The clone carrying this T cell receptor (beta chain) has just a few counts. The antigen remains undetermined. These data are taken from a study of beta chain features in type 1 diabetes. Overall study: Cell yields, gender and age were similar in healthy donors and patients. Across the samples, some 99 million sorted cells were examined in total. Study-level results: Individuals with type 1 diabetes displayed fewer insertions and more deletions at VDJ junctions.

Sequencing targeted expressed TCRB transcripts, as all isolated RNA had been reverse transcribed. Profiled with immunoSEQ multiplex PCR; TCRdb holds only in-frame clones, not every one. The repertoire holds 600,000 to 650,000 clones, with about a sixth as singletons. Between the trimmed V and J ends, which lost 4 bases and 8 bases, there was a span of 20 bases. The CDR3 is 15 amino acids. CDR1 is MGHDK, CDR2 SYGVNS, per germline. The receptor comes from a man aged 18 to 29 in good health. The sample consisted of naive CD4+ T cells from blood. The V gene is TRBV25-1, the J gene TRBJ1-2, with D maybe TRBD1 (5 bases). CDR3 DNA: TGTGCCAGCAGTGGGAACAGCCGAGGGACCTACGGCTACACCTTC. This sequence encodes CASSGNSRGTYGYTF.